Listed below are T cell receptor beta chains from one sample, sequenced in a study of blood T cell repertoires in COVID-19. The method was immunoSEQ multiplex PCR; TCRdb's version includes in-frame clones alone and lacks a portion of them. This sample has approximately 230,000 clones, with 87% found just once. Sequencing input: peripheral blood. These receptors were taken from a man aged 18-30 years with active or convalescent COVID-19. Both conserved end residues are part of each CDR3. The order of the fields is J gene, D gene, V gene, clone size, CDR3 DNA, CDR3 protein. A D gene is named only where the DNA matches it firmly. Only some rows state a clone size, as once, few, many or a class for expanded clones.

J gene: TRBJ1-6; D gene: TRBD1; V gene: TRBV19; clone size: once; CDR3 DNA: TGTGCCAGTAGTTCCGGGACAGGGGTGTCACCCCTCCACTTT; CDR3 protein: CASSSGTGVSPLHF
J gene: TRBJ2-7; D gene: .; V gene: TRBV7-9; clone size: once; CDR3 DNA: TGTGCCAGCAGCTTAGTCGACTCCCTCTACGAGCAGTACTTC; CDR3 protein: CASSLVDSLYEQYF
J gene: TRBJ1-2; D gene: .; V gene: TRBV11-2; clone size: .; CDR3 DNA: TGTGCCAGCACCCCACGGGGGGCGCATGGCTACACCTTC; CDR3 protein: CASTPRGAHGYTF
J gene: TRBJ2-1; D gene: TRBD1; V gene: TRBV7-2; clone size: once; CDR3 DNA: TGTGCCAGCAGCTTGCAGGGGGCTCTCTACAATGAGCAGTTCTTC; CDR3 protein: CASSLQGALYNEQFF
J gene: TRBJ2-2; D gene: TRBD2; V gene: TRBV13; clone size: .; CDR3 DNA: TGTGCCAGCAGCACCTCGGGACTAGCGGCCAACACCGGGGAGCTGTTTTTT; CDR3 protein: CASSTSGLAANTGELFF
J gene: TRBJ1-1; D gene: .; V gene: TRBV21-1; clone size: .; CDR3 DNA: TGTGCCAGCAGCATCCGGACAGGTTTTGTCACTGAAGCTTTCTTT; CDR3 protein: CASSIRTGFVTEAFF
J gene: TRBJ2-5; D gene: .; V gene: TRBV7-9; clone size: .; CDR3 DNA: TGTGCCAGCAGCTTAGATCAGGGGCTGGAAGAGACCCAGTACTTC; CDR3 protein: CASSLDQGLEETQYF
J gene: TRBJ2-5; D gene: .; V gene: TRBV27; clone size: .; CDR3 DNA: TGTGCCAGCAGTGTAGGGACACCTGCTAGAGGGACCCAGTACTTC; CDR3 protein: CASSVGTPARGTQYF
J gene: TRBJ1-1; D gene: .; V gene: TRBV9; clone size: .; CDR3 DNA: TGTGCCAGCAGCGTAGGGGTTACTAAAGAAGCTTTCTTT; CDR3 protein: CASSVGVTKEAFF
J gene: TRBJ2-7; D gene: .; V gene: TRBV3-1/TRBV3-2; clone size: .; CDR3 DNA: TGTGCCAGCAGCCATAATGCAGGGAACGAGCAGTACTTC; CDR3 protein: CASSHNAGNEQYF
J gene: TRBJ1-4; D gene: .; V gene: TRBV19; clone size: .; CDR3 DNA: TGTGCCAGTAGTGCGGTTGGCCAGCGGGAAAAACTGTTTTTT; CDR3 protein: CASSAVGQREKLFF
J gene: TRBJ2-7; D gene: TRBD1; V gene: TRBV28; clone size: .; CDR3 DNA: TGTGCCAGCAGTTTACCGACAGGGCTAAGCGACGAGCAGTACTTC; CDR3 protein: CASSLPTGLSDEQYF
J gene: TRBJ2-2; D gene: TRBD1; V gene: TRBV19; clone size: .; CDR3 DNA: TGTGCCAGTATGGACAGGGCGAAGACCAATACCGGGGAGCTGTTTTTT; CDR3 protein: CASMDRAKTNTGELFF
J gene: TRBJ2-1; D gene: .; V gene: TRBV7-2; clone size: .; CDR3 DNA: TGTGCCAGCAGCTTCAGGGAGCAGTTCTTC; CDR3 protein: CASSFREQFF
J gene: TRBJ2-7; D gene: .; V gene: TRBV27; clone size: .; CDR3 DNA: TGTGCCAGCAGTTCCACCTACGAGCAGTACTTC; CDR3 protein: CASSSTYEQYF
J gene: TRBJ1-6; D gene: .; V gene: TRBV18; clone size: .; CDR3 DNA: TGTGCCAGCTCACCACCGGGGCGGAGTAATTCACCCCTCCACTTT; CDR3 protein: CASSPPGRSNSPLHF
J gene: TRBJ1-5; D gene: .; V gene: TRBV2; clone size: .; CDR3 DNA: TGTGCCAGCAGTTGGACCCGGGGGCCCCAGCATTTT; CDR3 protein: CASSWTRGPQHF
J gene: TRBJ2-7; D gene: .; V gene: TRBV6-5; clone size: .; CDR3 DNA: TGTGCCAGCTCCCGGGGAAGGGACTACGAGCAGTACTTC; CDR3 protein: CASSRGRDYEQYF
J gene: TRBJ1-4; D gene: TRBD1; V gene: TRBV25-1; clone size: .; CDR3 DNA: TGTGCCAGCAGTGAGGACAGGGTGGGGACTAATGAAAAACTGTTTTTT; CDR3 protein: CASSEDRVGTNEKLFF
J gene: TRBJ1-1; D gene: TRBD1; V gene: TRBV18; clone size: few; CDR3 DNA: TGTGCCAGCTCCTCCCCCGAGACAGGGGGGAGGAACACTGAAGCTTTCTTT; CDR3 protein: CASSSPETGGRNTEAFF
J gene: TRBJ2-1; D gene: TRBD1; V gene: TRBV2; clone size: .; CDR3 DNA: TGTGCCAGCACCCCAAAGGGGACAGGCGACAATGAGCAGTTCTTC; CDR3 protein: CASTPKGTGDNEQFF
J gene: TRBJ2-3; D gene: .; V gene: TRBV11-3; clone size: .; CDR3 DNA: TGTGCCAGCAGCTTAGGACAGGACACAGATACGCAGTATTTT; CDR3 protein: CASSLGQDTDTQYF
J gene: TRBJ1-1; D gene: TRBD1; V gene: TRBV27; clone size: .; CDR3 DNA: TGTGCCAGCAGGGGTACAGGGGCTAACACTGAAGCTTTCTTT; CDR3 protein: CASRGTGANTEAFF
J gene: TRBJ1-4; D gene: .; V gene: TRBV14; clone size: once; CDR3 DNA: TGTGCCAGCAGCCAAGCTTGTAAACTGTTTTTT; CDR3 protein: CASSQACKLFF
J gene: TRBJ2-7; D gene: .; V gene: TRBV4-3; clone size: .; CDR3 DNA: TGCGCCAGCAGCCAAGATACGGGGGACGGTTCCTACGAGCAGTACTTC; CDR3 protein: CASSQDTGDGSYEQYF
J gene: TRBJ2-1; D gene: TRBD2; V gene: TRBV28; clone size: .; CDR3 DNA: TGTGCCAGCAGTTTAGGTGCTAGCGGGACACGATACAATGAGCAGTTCTTC; CDR3 protein: CASSLGASGTRYNEQFF
J gene: TRBJ2-7; D gene: TRBD1; V gene: TRBV6-2/TRBV6-3; clone size: .; CDR3 DNA: TGTGCCAGCAGTGGCTCTGGGACAGGGGCCTACGAGCAGTACTTC; CDR3 protein: CASSGSGTGAYEQYF
J gene: TRBJ2-7; D gene: TRBD2; V gene: TRBV5-1; clone size: .; CDR3 DNA: TGCGCCAGCAGCTTATCTAGCGGGTCCTACGAGCAGTACTTC; CDR3 protein: CASSLSSGSYEQYF
J gene: TRBJ1-1; D gene: TRBD1; V gene: TRBV6-2/TRBV6-3; clone size: .; CDR3 DNA: TGTGCCAGCAGTTACTCGAGGGACAGGGGCTTTGCTGAAGCTTTCTTT; CDR3 protein: CASSYSRDRGFAEAFF
J gene: TRBJ2-2; D gene: .; V gene: TRBV15; clone size: .; CDR3 DNA: TGTGCCACCAGCAGAGATCTTTCGGGGGGCTCCGTCGGGGAGCTGTTTTTT; CDR3 protein: CATSRDLSGGSVGELFF
J gene: TRBJ1-2; D gene: .; V gene: TRBV5-3; clone size: .; CDR3 DNA: TGTGCCAGAAGCGCACAGGGAAGAGGCTATGGCTACACCTTC; CDR3 protein: CARSAQGRGYGYTF
J gene: TRBJ1-1; D gene: .; V gene: TRBV27; clone size: .; CDR3 DNA: TGTGCCAGCGCAATCGGGGCGGGGCGGAACACTGAAGCTTTCTTT; CDR3 protein: CASAIGAGRNTEAFF
J gene: TRBJ2-1; D gene: TRBD2; V gene: TRBV7-3; clone size: once; CDR3 DNA: TGTGCCAGCAGCTTATTTGGGACTAGCGGGGGGGATGAGCAGTTCTTC; CDR3 protein: CASSLFGTSGGDEQFF
J gene: TRBJ2-7; D gene: TRBD2; V gene: TRBV5-1; clone size: .; CDR3 DNA: TGCGCCAGCAGCTTAAATAGCGGGGGGGCAGGCGAGCAGTACTTC; CDR3 protein: CASSLNSGGAGEQYF
J gene: TRBJ2-3; D gene: TRBD1; V gene: TRBV13; clone size: .; CDR3 DNA: TGTGCCAGCAACAACCGACAGGGGAGGATTGATACGCAGTATTTT; CDR3 protein: CASNNRQGRIDTQYF
J gene: TRBJ2-1; D gene: .; V gene: TRBV13; clone size: .; CDR3 DNA: TGTGCCAGCAGCTTAGGGCGGGATGAGCAGTTCTTC; CDR3 protein: CASSLGRDEQFF
J gene: TRBJ1-5; D gene: .; V gene: TRBV27; clone size: .; CDR3 DNA: TGTGCCAGCAGTTTATCGTGGCAGAGCAATCAGCCCCAGCATTTT; CDR3 protein: CASSLSWQSNQPQHF
J gene: TRBJ1-2; D gene: .; V gene: TRBV6-5; clone size: .; CDR3 DNA: TGTGCCAGCTCGTTCCCAGCGGGGGGCTACACCTTC; CDR3 protein: CASSFPAGGYTF
J gene: TRBJ2-1; D gene: TRBD2; V gene: TRBV6-6; clone size: .; CDR3 DNA: TGTGCCAGCAGTACCTTAGCGGGAGGAGGAGGTGAGCAGTTCTTC; CDR3 protein: CASSTLAGGGGEQFF
J gene: TRBJ2-7; D gene: .; V gene: TRBV7-9; clone size: .; CDR3 DNA: TGTGCCAGCAGCGCATTGAGAAACGAGCAGTACTTC; CDR3 protein: CASSALRNEQYF
J gene: TRBJ2-1; D gene: TRBD2; V gene: TRBV4-3; clone size: few; CDR3 DNA: TGCGCCAGCAGCCGGCACTGGGGTACTAGCGGGACCTACAATGAGCAGTTCTTC; CDR3 protein: CASSRHWGTSGTYNEQFF
J gene: TRBJ2-7; D gene: .; V gene: TRBV30; clone size: .; CDR3 DNA: TGTGCCTGGAGTGACGGCTACGAGCAGTACTTC; CDR3 protein: CAWSDGYEQYF
J gene: TRBJ1-1; D gene: TRBD1; V gene: TRBV27; clone size: .; CDR3 DNA: TGTGCCAGCAGTCACACTACCTCACAGGGGCCGAACACTGAAGCTTTCTTT; CDR3 protein: CASSHTTSQGPNTEAFF
J gene: TRBJ1-1; D gene: TRBD1; V gene: TRBV29-1; clone size: .; CDR3 DNA: TGCAGCGCTCAGACAGGGACCGCTGAAGCTTTCTTT; CDR3 protein: CSAQTGTAEAFF
J gene: TRBJ2-1; D gene: .; V gene: TRBV4-3; clone size: .; CDR3 DNA: TGCGCCAGCAGCCAAGATCCCGCGGAAACCTACAATGAGCAGTTCTTC; CDR3 protein: CASSQDPAETYNEQFF
J gene: TRBJ2-1; D gene: .; V gene: TRBV29-1; clone size: .; CDR3 DNA: TGCAGCGTTGAAGATCCCAACAGCAGAACCTACAATGAGCAGTTCTTC; CDR3 protein: CSVEDPNSRTYNEQFF
J gene: TRBJ1-5; D gene: TRBD1; V gene: TRBV11-2; clone size: .; CDR3 DNA: TGTGCCAGCAGCGGACGAACCGGGACAGGGTCTTATCAGCCCCAGCATTTT; CDR3 protein: CASSGRTGTGSYQPQHF
J gene: TRBJ2-7; D gene: TRBD1; V gene: TRBV7-2; clone size: .; CDR3 DNA: TGTGCCAGCACCAGACAGGGTGCGTACGAGCAGTACTTC; CDR3 protein: CASTRQGAYEQYF
J gene: TRBJ2-3; D gene: .; V gene: TRBV7-3; clone size: .; CDR3 DNA: TGTGCCAGCAGCTTAATAGCGGCGAGCACAGATACGCAGTATTTT; CDR3 protein: CASSLIAASTDTQYF
J gene: TRBJ2-5; D gene: TRBD2; V gene: TRBV29-1; clone size: .; CDR3 DNA: TGCAGCGCCAGCCCGGAGACTAGCGGCCAAGAGACCCAGTACTTC; CDR3 protein: CSASPETSGQETQYF
J gene: TRBJ2-7; D gene: .; V gene: TRBV28; clone size: .; CDR3 DNA: TGTGCCAGCAGAAAAGGGGGGGCAGGGAATACCTACGAGCAGTACTTC; CDR3 protein: CASRKGGAGNTYEQYF
J gene: TRBJ2-3; D gene: .; V gene: TRBV28; clone size: .; CDR3 DNA: TGTGCCAGCAGTCTCCCGGGTGCAGATACGCAGTATTTT; CDR3 protein: CASSLPGADTQYF
J gene: TRBJ1-2; D gene: .; V gene: TRBV9; clone size: .; CDR3 DNA: TGTGCCAGCAGCGTAGGAGACGGGAACTATGGCTACACCTTC; CDR3 protein: CASSVGDGNYGYTF
J gene: TRBJ1-2; D gene: .; V gene: TRBV5-6; clone size: .; CDR3 DNA: TGTGCCAGCACCTTACCTGAGGGAGCTAACTATGGCTACACCTTC; CDR3 protein: CASTLPEGANYGYTF